The T cell receptor beta chain described here comes from a study of T cells in Graves' hyperthyroidism and ophthalmopathy. Germline V lookup: CDR1 LNHDA, CDR2 SQIVND (reference sequence). V was pared by 7 bases and J by 7 bases, with 9 bases of the junction left unmatched. The CDR3 is 14 residues long. Diagnoses were established using clinical symptoms, serum thyroxine and TRAb, thyroid ultrasound and orbital computed tomography. This clonotype was found a few times. Amplified TCR beta CDR3 regions came from RNA transcripts. The TCR CDR3 first-round RT-PCR relied on the HTBI primer set. TCRdb fed the multiplex PCR reads into MiXCR, producing one record per CDR3 protein. The table records roughly 350,000 distinct CDR3 sequences, 12% to 15% of them present only once.

This TCR was recovered from a woman in her thirties or forties with Graves' ophthalmopathy. V usage is TRBV19 and J usage is TRBJ1-4; TRBD1 agrees at 7 bases. The sample taken for sequencing was blood. This CDR3 reads CASKAGTETEKLFF. CDR3 DNA sequence: TGTGCCAGTAAGGCCGGGACAGAAACTGAAAAACTGTTTTTT.